This entry concerns a single T cell receptor (beta chain). Its antigen is not known. The sample belongs to a study of Ad26.COV2.S vaccination and SARS-CoV-2 variants. Study-level background: The trial was COV1001 and the donor's arm was Ad26.COV2.S. Dosing was one shot or two shots 56 days apart. Overall study findings and caveats: It was reported that spike-specific CD8+ and CD4+ T cell responses were substantially broad after vaccination.

Sequencing used immunoSEQ multiplex PCR; TCRdb keeps in-frame clones, though not all of them. This table holds about 350,000 clones, 88% found once. Documented treatment: around 19 received Ad26.COV2.S at low or high dose, single or two shots; about five received placebo; per-sample allocation not given. After the first vaccine or placebo injection, samples were drawn on day 63. The CDR3 totals 13 residues. CDR1 and CDR2 from the germline V gene are SGHTA and FQGNSA. The V gene lost 4 bases and the J gene lost 1 base, with 7 bases spanning the gap. This sequence originates from a person between 18 and 65 years old who received the Ad26.COV2.S COVID-19 vaccine or a placebo. The rearrangement uses TRBV7-2 and TRBJ1-1; possibly TRBD1 for D (5 bases). The sequenced sample was peripheral blood, obtained in a trial of Ad26.COV2.S vaccine versus placebo. The CDR3 protein is CASSSGGNTEAFF. CDR3 nucleotide sequence: TGTGCCAGCAGCTCCGGGGGGAACACTGAAGCTTTCTTT.